Listed here are 20 T cell receptor beta chains from one sample, sequenced in a study of OX40 agonist ivuxolimab in advanced cancers. Profiled with immunoSEQ multiplex PCR; TCRdb holds only in-frame clones, not every one. The table shows approximately 77,000 clones, with approximately 85% occurring only once. Sequences were derived from CD4+ or CD8+ T cells sorted from blood, sampled in a trial of the OX40 agonist ivuxolimab. The receptors were gathered from an adult with an advanced solid tumor such as melanoma, head and neck, liver or kidney cancer.

This chain joins TRBV28 and TRBJ2-1; 9 nucleotides agree with TRBD2. This CDR3 contains 15 residues. With 6 bases clipped from V and 9 bases from J, the junction kept 12 bases outside the gene matches. Germline CDR1 MDHEN, CDR2 SYDVKM. CDR3 in amino acids: CASSPGLAINVEQFF. The CDR3, as DNA: TGTGCCAGCAGCCCTGGACTAGCGATCAACGTTGAGCAGTTCTTC.

The chain joins TRBV7-9 to TRBJ2-7; D is uncertain. V was shortened by 3 bases and J by 5 bases, with 14 bases between the two germline ends. The V gene's germline CDR1 is SEHNR and CDR2 FQNEAQ (reference sequence). The CDR3 covers 14 residues. As DNA, the CDR3 is TGTGCCAGCAGCTTTAGTAACACCGCCAACGAGCAGTACTTC. This encodes CASSFSNTANEQYF.

This clone was seen more than once but under ten times. V and J are TRBV20-1 and TRBJ1-1; tentative D call: TRBD1 (5 bases). The CDR3 runs to 10 residues. CDR1 DFQATT and CDR2 SNEGSKA come from the germline V gene (reference sequence). Trimming pared 3 bases from V and 10 bases from J, leaving 9 bases between. CDR3 nucleotides: TGCAGTGCTAGGGGGAGGGGAGCTTTCTTT. This encodes CSARGRGAFF.

The chain couples TRBV18 to TRBJ2-4; D is ambiguous. This CDR3 has 13 residues. From germline, CDR1 is KGHSH and CDR2 LQKENI. Trimming stripped 5 bases from V and 8 bases from J, with 13 bases between. The CDR3: CASSSTLVDIQYF. The CDR3 DNA reads TGTGCCAGCTCAAGCACGCTTGTTGACATTCAGTACTTC.

The chain couples TRBV7-9 to TRBJ2-1; tentatively, D is TRBD2 (5 bases). V shed 0 bases and J shed 9 bases, with 9 bases lying between them. The CDR3 is 13 residues long. Germline loops: CDR1 SEHNR, CDR2 FQNEAQ (reference sequence). The CDR3 region is CASSLAGEVEQFF. The CDR3 DNA reads TGTGCCAGCAGCTTAGCGGGAGAAGTTGAGCAGTTCTTC.

The chain joins TRBV6-5 to TRBJ2-7; TRBD2 matches 8 bases. V shed 2 bases, J shed 12 bases, and the junction held 9 bases outside the gene matches. Per the germline V gene, CDR1 is MNHEY and CDR2 is SVGAGI. There are 13 residues in the CDR3. CDR3 region: CASSYTREGGWYF. Written as DNA, the CDR3 is TGTGCCAGCAGTTACACCCGGGAGGGGGGTTGGTACTTC.

The CDR3 here is CASSYLTGSSYNSPLHF. The DNA of the CDR3 is TGTGCCAGCAGCTACCTGACGGGGAGCTCCTATAATTCACCCCTCCACTTT. The rearrangement links TRBV7-9 to TRBJ1-6; D gene unclear. Per the germline V gene, CDR1 is SEHNR and CDR2 is FQNEAQ (reference sequence). This CDR3 is built from 17 residues. V was trimmed by 4 bases and J by 0 bases, leaving 13 bases between them.

The chain uses TRBV6-1 and TRBJ2-7; 7 bases are a match to TRBD1. Trimming at V came to 2 bases and at J to 1 base, leaving 8 bases not matched to a gene. The CDR3 sequence is 16 residues long. CDR1 and CDR2 (germline): MNHNS, SASEGT. CDR3 region: CASSELFSGGSYEQYF. The CDR3 DNA is TGTGCCAGCAGTGAACTTTTCTCAGGGGGATCCTACGAGCAGTACTTC.

The rearrangement joins TRBV18 to TRBJ1-1; possibly TRBD1 for D (6 bases). The V and J ends lost 1 base and 3 bases respectively, with 12 bases between them. The CDR3 consists of 15 residues. CDR1 and CDR2 (germline): KGHSH, LQKENI. The CDR3 sequence: CASSPLAGEDTEAFF. The CDR3 nucleotides are TGTGCCAGCTCACCACTCGCAGGGGAAGACACTGAAGCTTTCTTT. The full variable domain, in which reference TRBV18 and TRBJ1-1 provide the parts outside the CDR3, is NAGVMQNPRHLVRRRGQEARLRCSPMKGHSHVYWYRQLPEEGLKFMVYLQKENIIDESGMPKERFSAEFPKEGPSILRIQQVVRGDSAAYFCASSPLAGEDTEAFFGQGTRLTVV.

The chain employs TRBV6-5 and TRBJ2-7; TRBD2 matches at 9 bases. J lost 3 bases, V lost 7 bases, and 7 bases had no gene match. The CDR3 runs 14 residues. The germline V gene encodes CDR1 MNHEY and CDR2 SVGAGI. CDR3 in amino acids: CASKRLAGLYEQYF. The CDR3 DNA sequence: TGTGCCAGCAAGCGGCTAGCGGGACTCTACGAGCAGTACTTC.

In its sample, this clone was seen once. The J gene is TRBJ2-2, the V gene TRBV18; D unclear. CDR1 and CDR2 from the germline V gene are KGHSH and LQKENI. This CDR3 is 13 amino acids long. The V and J ends lost 3 bases and 6 bases respectively, with 8 bases between them. CDR3 loop: CASSPDPAGELFF. Written as DNA, the CDR3 is TGTGCCAGCTCACCCGACCCAGCCGGGGAGCTGTTTTTT.

The chain has TRBV9 and TRBJ2-1, with TRBD2 matching over 7 bases. Germline CDR1 and CDR2: SGDLS and YYNGEE. The CDR3 covers 16 residues. V was pared by 1 base and J by 7 bases, with 11 bases of the junction left unmatched. The CDR3 loop is CASSVLAESGGNEQFF. CDR3 coding DNA: TGTGCCAGCAGCGTATTAGCGGAATCGGGGGGAAATGAGCAGTTCTTC.

The chain combines TRBV29-1 with TRBJ2-7; 12 bases are shared with TRBD1. Germline V lookup: CDR1 SQVTM, CDR2 ANQGSEA. This CDR3 is 13 amino acids long. Unmatched junction bases numbered 3, after V lost 4 bases and J lost 5 bases. CDR3 nucleotide sequence: TGCAGCGTTGGGGGACAGGGGGCTAACGAGCAGTACTTC. The encoded protein is CSVGGQGANEQYF.

The chain employs TRBV5-6 and TRBJ1-6, with D possibly TRBD1 on 5 matching bases. The germline CDR1 and CDR2 sequences are SGHDT and YYEEEE. This CDR3 spans 14 amino acids. The germline V and J ends were trimmed by 0 bases and 10 bases, with 11 bases remaining between them. CDR3 bases: TGTGCCAGCAGCTTGGGGGGGAAGAGGTCACCCCTCCACTTT. Residues: CASSLGGKRSPLHF. Using reference TRBV5-6 and TRBJ1-6 for the parts outside the CDR3, the full variable domain is DAGVTQSPTHLIKTRGQQVTLRCSPKSGHDTVSWYQQALGQGPQFIFQYYEEEERQRGNFPDRFSGHQFPNYSSELNVNALLLGDSALYLCASSLGGKRSPLHFGNGTRLTVT.

The chain is built from TRBV2 and TRBJ2-7, with a tentative D call TRBD2 (5 bases). Between the trimmed V and J ends, which lost 8 bases and 6 bases, there was a span of 17 bases. This CDR3 contains 13 residues. Germline loops: CDR1 SNHLY, CDR2 FYNNEI. The CDR3 loop reads CASRGQLTSEQYF. The DNA for the CDR3 is TGTGCCAGCCGGGGTCAGCTCACCAGCGAGCAGTACTTC.

CDR3 in DNA: TGTGCCAGCAGCTTAACGGGGAACACTGAAGCTTTCTTT. Residues: CASSLTGNTEAFF. The chain carries TRBV7-3 and TRBJ1-1; D is uncertain. Germline V gene lookup returns CDR1 SGHTA and CDR2 FQGTGA. Trimming cost V 0 bases and J 1 base, with 3 bases left between them. The CDR3 contains 13 residues.

The chain is built from TRBV28 and TRBJ1-2, with 8 bases that match TRBD1. Germline values: CDR1 MDHEN, CDR2 SYDVKM. V lost 2 bases, J lost 4 bases, and 6 bases stayed unmatched. This CDR3 is 15 amino acids long. The DNA of the CDR3 is TGTGCCAGCAGTTTAGTTCCAGGGGGCACCTATGGCTACACCTTC. This sequence encodes CASSLVPGGTYGYTF.

J is TRBJ2-7 and V is TRBV11-2; TRBD2 is a possible D gene (6 bases). In germline, CDR1 is SGHAT, CDR2 FQNNGV. The germline V and J ends were trimmed by 2 bases and 4 bases, with 12 bases remaining between them. The CDR3 totals 14 residues. The CDR3 DNA is TGTGCCAGCAGCTTACCGGGAGCCGTATACGAGCAGTACTTC. The encoded protein is CASSLPGAVYEQYF.

This clone was seen once. V gene TRBV25-1 combines with J gene TRBJ1-4, with 9 bases lining up with TRBD1. Germline V CDR1 and CDR2: MGHDK, SYGVNS. The V gene end was trimmed by 5 bases and the J gene end by 7 bases; junction bases not matched to a gene: 8. This CDR3 comprises 15 residues. The CDR3: CASSPTGGLAEKLFF. DNA of the CDR3: TGTGCCAGCAGTCCTACAGGGGGCCTAGCTGAAAAACTGTTTTTT.

The rearrangement uses TRBV7-3 and TRBJ1-1; D uncertain. Germline V gene lookup returns CDR1 SGHTA and CDR2 FQGTGA. CDR3 length: 13 amino acids. Trimming removed 3 bases from V and 2 bases from J, with 7 bases in between. The CDR3 region is CASSFYENTEAFF. The DNA of the CDR3 is TGTGCCAGCAGCTTCTACGAAAACACTGAAGCTTTCTTT.